The 7 T cell receptor beta chains below all came from one sample that was sequenced in a study of T cells after yellow fever vaccination (dated by TCRdb to between 2018 and 2021). The label giving this sample's treatment or condition can be read as: live attenuated yellow fever vaccine strain. The library was built by means of 5' RACE. The sample was run on an Illumina NovaSeq 6000. TCRdb passed the public sequencing reads through fastp at Q25 and MiXCR, retaining productive beta sequences. Rows are combined by CDR3 protein, so each entry shows the most common genes and DNA. Here the sample has hundreds of thousands of distinct CDR3 sequences; roughly 3.5% occur a single time. The ten largest clones add up to about 25% of the sample. Material: PBMCs, obtained on the day of the yellow fever booster vaccination. The source of these receptors is a man younger than 30 who received the YFV17D yellow fever vaccine.

The chain links TRBV7-9 to TRBJ2-7; 9 bases fit TRBD1. Germline V gene sequence: CDR1 SEHNR, CDR2 FQNEAQ (reference sequence). The CDR3 is 16 amino acids. V dropped 5 bases and J dropped 4; count of bases not matched to a gene: 12. The CDR3: CASSPPSGQGLYEQYF. CDR3 nucleotides: TGTGCCAGCAGCCCCCCCTCTGGACAGGGGTTGTACGAGCAGTACTTC.

This clonotype was seen repeatedly, ten times or more. The gene calls are TRBV20-1 and TRBJ1-2; 7 bases align to TRBD1. With 6 bases clipped from V and 5 bases from J, the junction kept 9 bases outside the gene matches. The germline V gene encodes CDR1 DFQATT and CDR2 SNEGSKA (reference sequence). This CDR3 contains 13 residues. The CDR3 loop is CSAARQGGYGYTF. CDR3 coding DNA: TGCAGTGCCGCCCGACAGGGAGGGTATGGCTACACCTTC.

This clonotype was seen at least ten times. The V gene is TRBV5-1, the J gene TRBJ2-3; TRBD1 is a possible D gene (6 bases). Looked up from germline, CDR1 is SGHRS and CDR2 is YFSETQ. The V gene lost 4 bases and the J gene lost 6 bases, with 18 bases spanning the gap. This CDR3 has 15 residues. CDR3 bases: TGCGCCAGCAGCCCCGGGGTGTCAGGGGCGGATACGCAGTATTTT. This codes for CASSPGVSGADTQYF.

This clonotype was counted a few times. This chain connects TRBV7-3 to TRBJ2-1; perhaps TRBD2 as D (5 bases). The V gene's germline CDR1 is SGHTA and CDR2 FQGTGA. The CDR3 has 15 amino acids. The V end was cut by 3 bases, the J end by 2 bases, with 11 bases between. The CDR3 reads CASSFPAAAYNEQFF. The DNA for the CDR3 is TGTGCCAGCAGCTTCCCAGCGGCCGCCTACAATGAGCAGTTCTTC.

The J gene is TRBJ1-5, the V gene TRBV19; D not certain. This CDR3 region has 15 residues. Germline V lookup: CDR1 LNHDA, CDR2 SQIVND (reference sequence). Between the trimmed V and J ends, which lost 5 bases and 5 bases, there was a span of 16 bases. The CDR3 protein is CASSAQTLGDQPQHF. CDR3 DNA sequence: TGTGCCAGTAGTGCCCAGACTCTGGGCGATCAGCCCCAGCATTTT.

Many counts were recorded for this clonotype. Here the CDR3 DNA reads TGCGCCAGCAGCCATGCGGAGGCCAACGTCCTGACTTTC. This translates into CASSHAEANVLTF. This sequence joins TRBV4-1 and TRBJ2-6; D is unresolved. The CDR3 totals 13 residues. Germline-derived CDR1 and CDR2 are MGHRA and YSYEKL. With 3 bases removed from V and 6 bases from J, the gap between germline ends came to 6 bases.

This clonotype occurred a few times. This sequence joins TRBV10-3 and TRBJ1-3; perhaps TRBD1 as D (5 bases). Trimming took off 3 bases at V and 2 bases at J, with 14 bases between the two ends. CDR3 length: 16 residues. Per the germline V gene, CDR1 is ENHRY and CDR2 is SYGVKD. Written as DNA, the CDR3 is TGTGCCATCAGTGATTGGGACCGTTCAGCTGGAAACACCATATATTTT. Amino acid sequence: CAISDWDRSAGNTIYF.